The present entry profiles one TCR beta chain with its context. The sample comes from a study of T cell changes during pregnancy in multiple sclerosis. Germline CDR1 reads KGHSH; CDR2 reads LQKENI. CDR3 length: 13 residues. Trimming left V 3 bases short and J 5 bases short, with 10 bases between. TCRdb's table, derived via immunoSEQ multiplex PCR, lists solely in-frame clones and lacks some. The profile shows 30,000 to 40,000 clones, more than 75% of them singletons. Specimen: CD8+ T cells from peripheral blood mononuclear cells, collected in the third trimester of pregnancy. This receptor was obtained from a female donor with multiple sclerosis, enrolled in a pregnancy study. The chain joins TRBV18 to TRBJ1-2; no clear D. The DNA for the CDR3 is TGTGCCAGCTCACCCGACTACTTATATGGCTACACCTTC. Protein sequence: CASSPDYLYGYTF.